The 26 T cell receptor beta chains in this list originate from one sample, sequenced in a study of STAT5B mutations in CD4+ large granular lymphocyte leukemia. Clones were read by immunoSEQ multiplex PCR, and TCRdb kept only the in-frame ones, dropping some. The data show 34,000 or so clones, just under 85% seen once. Sequencing was carried out using CD4+ T cells from blood buffy coats. These receptor sequences come from a human donor in good health.

The V and J genes are TRBV6-6 and TRBJ1-1; the D is unclear. The CDR3 is 15 residues long. With 7 bases removed from V and 0 bases from J, the gap between germline ends came to 15 bases. From germline, CDR1 is MNHNY and CDR2 SVGAGI (reference sequence). CDR3 in amino acids: CASTGEVFMNTEAFF. CDR3 coding DNA: TGTGCCAGCACTGGCGAAGTGTTCATGAACACTGAAGCTTTCTTT.

The V call is TRBV28, the J call TRBJ1-5; no reliable D call. The germline CDR1 and CDR2 sequences are MDHEN and SYDVKM. The ends were cut back, 4 bases at V and 7 bases at J, with 8 bases in the middle. This CDR3 region has 12 residues. The DNA of the CDR3 is TGTGCCAGCAGTTCCCGACAACAGCCCCAGCATTTT. Translating gives CASSSRQQPQHF.

The chain employs TRBV5-1 and TRBJ2-1, with 8 bases fitting TRBD2. The length of the CDR3 is 16 residues. V was pared by 4 bases and J by 9 bases, with 15 bases of the junction left unmatched. Germline assignment: CDR1 SGHRS and CDR2 YFSETQ. The chain's CDR3 is CASSRKIAGTPTEQFF. CDR3 DNA: TGCGCCAGCAGCAGGAAAATAGCGGGAACCCCGACTGAGCAGTTCTTC.

The V gene is TRBV6-1, the J gene TRBJ2-2; unclear D gene. Per germline, CDR1 MNHNS and CDR2 SASEGT. The CDR3 length is 14 residues. With 4 bases removed from V and 0 bases from J, the gap between germline ends came to 6 bases. CDR3 in amino acids: CASSGHANTGELFF. The CDR3 DNA is TGTGCCAGCAGTGGACACGCGAACACCGGGGAGCTGTTTTTT.

The chain links TRBV28 to TRBJ1-2, with D hard to call. This CDR3 region has 15 residues. Germline-derived CDR1 and CDR2 are MDHEN and SYDVKM. Trimming cost V 1 base and J 4 bases, with 13 bases left between them. The CDR3 loop reads CASSLSGFSGYGYTF. CDR3 bases: TGTGCCAGCAGTTTATCGGGGTTTTCCGGCTATGGCTACACCTTC.

The rearrangement links TRBV5-1 to TRBJ2-3; D remains unclear. V was pared by 2 bases and J by 0 bases, with 13 bases between. Germline V gene lookup returns CDR1 SGHRS and CDR2 YFSETQ. The CDR3 is made up of 16 amino acids. DNA of the CDR3: TGCGCCAGCAGCTTCCGGACCCGGATGAGCACAGATACGCAGTATTTT. This translates into CASSFRTRMSTDTQYF.

The J gene is TRBJ2-7, the V gene TRBV18, with D unclear. The CDR3 runs 12 residues. CDR1 and CDR2 (germline): KGHSH, LQKENI. V was shortened by 0 bases and J by 5 bases, with 5 bases between the two germline ends. CDR3 in amino acids: CASSPPGNEQYF. In DNA form, the CDR3 reads TGTGCCAGCTCACCACCGGGCAACGAGCAGTACTTC.

The chain uses TRBV5-1 and TRBJ2-5; D ambiguous. The CDR3 spans 14 residues. V dropped 2 bases and J dropped 3 bases, with 11 bases sitting between them. CDR1 and CDR2 from the germline V gene are SGHRS and YFSETQ. Written as DNA, the CDR3 is TGCGCCAGCAGCTTAAATCACGGAAAAGAGACCCAGTACTTC. Translated, it gives CASSLNHGKETQYF.

Written as DNA, the CDR3 is TGTGCCAGCTCACCACAGCAGGGGGCCGGGGAGCTGTTTTTT. It is translated as CASSPQQGAGELFF. The rearrangement links TRBV18 to TRBJ2-2, with TRBD1 matching 7 bases. With 1 base clipped from V and 6 bases from J, the junction kept 2 bases outside the gene matches. The CDR3 is made up of 14 amino acids. The germline gives CDR1 KGHSH, CDR2 LQKENI.

This chain connects TRBV9 to TRBJ2-7, with 8 bases lining up with TRBD1. Germline loops: CDR1 SGDLS, CDR2 YYNGEE. The CDR3 has 15 amino acids. V was pared by 4 bases and J by 2 bases, with 8 bases of the junction left unmatched. The CDR3 reads CASSFQDRAAYEQYF. In nucleotides, the CDR3 is TGTGCCAGCAGCTTTCAGGACAGGGCAGCCTACGAGCAGTACTTC.

The V call is TRBV4-1, the J call TRBJ2-3; the D is unclear. The V and J ends lost 11 bases and 4 bases respectively, with 19 bases between them. This CDR3 region has 14 residues. The V gene's germline CDR1 is MGHRA and CDR2 YSYEKL. As DNA, the CDR3 is TGCGCCGGAACCACAAACGGAAGCTCAGATACGCAGTATTTT. Encoded protein: CAGTTNGSSDTQYF.

The genes are TRBV7-8 and TRBJ2-5; D unclear. The CDR3 contains 15 residues. Germline assignment: CDR1 SGHVS and CDR2 FQNEAQ. The V end was cut by 2 bases, the J end by 5 bases, with 15 bases between. The CDR3 DNA sequence: TGTGCCAGCAGCTTATCGTACGGCAGTTCGGAGACCCAGTACTTC. It yields the protein CASSLSYGSSETQYF.

The chain combines TRBV6-5 with TRBJ2-1; D possibly matches TRBD1 or TRBD2 (6 bases each). V was clipped by 6 bases and J by 4 bases, with 16 bases between them. The CDR3 sequence is 15 residues long. Germline V gene sequence: CDR1 MNHEY, CDR2 SVGAGI. The CDR3 region has the DNA TGTGCCAGCAGGGACACTAGAGGGGGGTACAATGAGCAGTTCTTC. This encodes CASRDTRGGYNEQFF.

The rearrangement joins TRBV7-9 to TRBJ2-1; 15 bases match TRBD2. After removal of 7 bases from V and 0 bases from J, the junction contained 7 bases not matched to a gene. Germline CDR1 SEHNR, CDR2 FQNEAQ (reference sequence). The CDR3 runs 18 residues. The DNA for the CDR3 is TGTGCCAGCATCATAGGGGGACTAGCGGGAGGCTCCTACAATGAGCAGTTCTTC. Translated, it gives CASIIGGLAGGSYNEQFF.

This rearrangement joins TRBV28 to TRBJ1-1; possible D gene TRBD1, 5 bases. The CDR3 totals 11 residues. The V and J ends lost 2 bases and 11 bases respectively, with 9 bases between them. Germline CDR1 MDHEN, CDR2 SYDVKM. The CDR3 protein is CASSLTGVAFF. In DNA form, the CDR3 reads TGTGCCAGCAGTTTAACGGGGGTGGCTTTCTTT.

The chain combines TRBV15 with TRBJ2-2; 8 bases are shared with TRBD2. Trimming took 4 bases from V and 5 from J; bases not matched to a gene: 12. Per germline, CDR1 LNHNV and CDR2 YYDKDF (reference sequence). The CDR3 extends over 17 amino acids. This chain's CDR3 is CATSTDFSGRATGELFF. The CDR3 DNA reads TGTGCCACCAGCACCGATTTCAGCGGGAGAGCGACCGGGGAGCTGTTTTTT.

CDR3 bases: TGTGTTTCCTCACAGGGGGCCTCCTACGAGCAGTACTTC. It codes for CVSSQGASYEQYF. V gene TRBV6-5 combines with J gene TRBJ2-7; 9 bases are shared with TRBD1. CDR1 MNHEY and CDR2 SVGAGI come from the germline V gene. The CDR3 length is 13 residues.

This clone was detected only once. V gene TRBV18 combines with J gene TRBJ1-5, with a tentative D call TRBD1 (5 bases). CDR1 and CDR2 from the germline V gene are KGHSH and LQKENI. V lost 2 bases to trimming and J lost 0 bases, with 8 bases between them. The CDR3 spans 15 residues. This CDR3 is CASSPGGLSNQPQHF. The CDR3 nucleotides read TGTGCCAGCTCACCAGGGGGACTTAGCAATCAGCCCCAGCATTTT.

This clone was seen more than once but under ten times. J is TRBJ2-7 and V is TRBV10-3, with 8 bases lining up with TRBD1. Per the germline V gene, CDR1 is ENHRY and CDR2 is SYGVKD. With 5 bases clipped from V and 0 bases from J, the junction kept 3 bases outside the gene matches. The CDR3 spans 14 residues. The CDR3 loop is CAISKGTGSYEQYF. The CDR3 nucleotides read TGTGCCATCAGTAAGGGGACAGGCTCCTACGAGCAGTACTTC.

This chain uses TRBV9 with TRBJ2-3; TRBD2 matches at 12 bases. Germline lookup yields CDR1 SGDLS and CDR2 YYNGEE. The CDR3 totals 16 residues. Trimming took 3 bases from V and 4 from J; bases not matched to a gene: 6. CDR3 region: CASSGQTSGRADTQYF. The CDR3 DNA reads as TGTGCCAGCAGCGGACAGACTAGCGGGAGAGCAGATACGCAGTATTTT.

V and J are TRBV5-8 and TRBJ2-7, with 10 positions matching TRBD1. Germline V gene data show CDR1 as SGHTS and CDR2 as YDEGEE. V dropped 0 bases and J dropped 6; count of bases not matched to a gene: 6. The CDR3 is made up of 15 amino acids. CDR3 protein: CASSLAKGQGSEQYF. DNA for the CDR3: TGTGCCAGCAGCTTGGCCAAGGGACAGGGGAGCGAGCAGTACTTC.

This clone was detected only once. The chain carries TRBV7-2 and TRBJ2-1, with 9 bases matching TRBD2. Per the germline V gene, CDR1 is SGHTA and CDR2 is FQGNSA. V was pared by 5 bases and J by 5 bases, with 7 bases of the junction left unmatched. The CDR3 has 15 amino acids. In nucleotides, the CDR3 is TGTGCCAGCAGCCGCGGACTAGCGATAAACAATGAGCAGTTCTTC. It codes for CASSRGLAINNEQFF.

V and J are TRBV7-3 and TRBJ2-3; no definite D call. CDR1 is SGHTA, CDR2 FQGTGA, per germline. Trimming left V 2 bases short and J 2 bases short, with 8 bases between. This CDR3 is 14 amino acids long. The CDR3 reads CASSLVTLTDTQYF. CDR3 in DNA: TGTGCCAGCAGCTTAGTGACTCTCACAGATACGCAGTATTTT.

J is TRBJ1-1 and V is TRBV7-9; tentative D call: TRBD1 (6 bases). Trimming stripped 1 base from V and 8 bases from J, with 8 bases between. Germline CDR1 reads SEHNR; CDR2 reads FQNEAQ (reference sequence). CDR3 size: 12 residues. This CDR3 is CASSLVGQEAFF. CDR3 nucleotide sequence: TGTGCCAGCAGCTTAGTTGGACAGGAAGCTTTCTTT.

This chain joins TRBV20-1 and TRBJ2-7; D call uncertain. Trimming removed 2 bases from V and 3 bases from J, with 5 bases in between. CDR1 and CDR2 (germline): DFQATT, SNEGSKA (reference sequence). This CDR3 is built from 11 residues. The CDR3 here is CSARWLYEQYF. For the CDR3, the DNA is TGCAGTGCTAGATGGCTCTACGAGCAGTACTTC.

V gene TRBV29-1 combines with J gene TRBJ2-5, with D possibly TRBD2 on 5 matching bases. The germline gives CDR1 SQVTM, CDR2 ANQGSEA. The V and J ends lost 7 bases and 7 bases respectively, with 16 bases between them. CDR3 length equals 12 residues. CDR3 sequence reads: CSGNFAGGTQYF. The CDR3 coding sequence is TGCAGCGGGAACTTCGCCGGAGGGACCCAGTACTTC.